These 28 T cell receptor beta chains were sequenced from one sample in a study of a mutant IDH1 vaccine in newly diagnosed glioma. Data came from immunoSEQ multiplex PCR; TCRdb stores just in-frame clones and leaves some out. The sample yields about 98,000 clones, about 87% seen once. Specified time point: baseline, week 1 (first vaccination visit). Treatment here: pre-vaccination baseline after standard-of-care therapy. Material: PBMCs, obtained from a glioma patient treated with radiotherapy, temozolomide or both. These receptor sequences come from a woman aged 45 to 65 with glioma.

The rearrangement joins TRBV18 to TRBJ2-1; 9 bases agree with TRBD2. This CDR3 is built from 17 residues. The V gene's germline CDR1 is KGHSH and CDR2 LQKENI. The V gene end was trimmed by 0 bases and the J gene end by 4 bases; junction bases not matched to a gene: 7. The CDR3 loop is CASSPPSGRGSYNEQFF. The CDR3, as DNA: TGTGCCAGCTCACCACCTAGCGGGAGAGGGTCTTACAATGAGCAGTTCTTC.

The CDR3 reads CASSLKGLAGAPYNEQFF. The CDR3 coding sequence is TGCGCCAGCAGCTTAAAAGGACTAGCGGGAGCACCCTACAATGAGCAGTTCTTC. The chain couples TRBV5-1 to TRBJ2-1; TRBD2 matches 13 bases. V was clipped by 2 bases and J by 2 bases; unmatched bases: 7. Germline CDR1 reads SGHRS; CDR2 reads YFSETQ. This CDR3 has 18 amino acids.

The chain combines TRBV6-1 with TRBJ1-1; no clear D gene. CDR1 and CDR2 (germline): MNHNS, SASEGT. V lost 8 bases, J lost 3 bases, and 16 bases lay in between. The CDR3 has 14 amino acids. The CDR3 loop is CASGNSARDTEAFF. CDR3 coding DNA: TGTGCCAGCGGAAACAGCGCTCGGGACACTGAAGCTTTCTTT.

The CDR3 reads CASRSGTGMNTEAFF. CDR3 DNA: TGTGCCAGCAGATCCGGGACGGGTATGAACACTGAAGCTTTCTTT. This sequence joins TRBV5-6 and TRBJ1-1, with a weak D call TRBD1 (5 bases). The CDR3 loop spans 15 amino acids. With 5 bases removed from V and 0 bases from J, the gap between germline ends came to 14 bases. Per germline, CDR1 SGHDT and CDR2 YYEEEE.

This chain connects TRBV18 to TRBJ2-7, with 7 bases lining up with TRBD1. The CDR3 loop spans 13 amino acids. The germline V gene has CDR1 KGHSH and CDR2 LQKENI. V shed 5 bases and J 1 base; nucleotides not matched to a gene: 2. The CDR3: CASSETGSYEQYF. The CDR3 nucleotides are TGTGCCAGCTCAGAGACAGGGTCCTACGAGCAGTACTTC.

A single count supports this clone. The rearrangement uses TRBV11-3 and TRBJ2-7, with D possibly matching TRBD2 (5 bases). CDR1 SGHNT and CDR2 YENEEA come from the germline V gene. Trimming left V 4 bases short and J 3 bases short, with 19 bases between. This CDR3 is 16 amino acids long. The CDR3 sequence is CASSSDAPRADYEQYF. Written as DNA, the CDR3 is TGTGCCAGCAGCTCAGACGCCCCTCGAGCGGACTACGAGCAGTACTTC.

The V and J genes are TRBV12-2 and TRBJ2-7; the table's D call, TRBD1, was not checked against the DNA. TRBV12-2 corresponds to a pseudogene. This CDR3 spans 14 amino acids. The CDR3 nucleotides read TGTGCAAGTCGCTTGTATTCGGACAGCTACGAGCAGTACTTC. Protein sequence: CASRLYSDSYEQYF.

The genes are TRBV2 and TRBJ2-5; 8 nucleotides agree with TRBD2. V lost 7 bases, J lost 9 bases, and 7 bases stayed unmatched. The CDR3 consists of 12 residues. Germline V gives CDR1 SNHLY, CDR2 FYNNEI. The CDR3: CASTPTGGAQYF. The CDR3 DNA sequence: TGTGCCAGCACCCCCACGGGGGGGGCCCAGTACTTC.

The chain carries TRBV6-5 and TRBJ2-3; 8 bases line up with TRBD2. Looked up from germline, CDR1 is MNHEY and CDR2 is SVGAGI. J gave up 12 bases and V 10 bases, and 9 bases lay outside the gene matches. The CDR3 has 11 amino acids. In DNA, the CDR3 is TGTGCCACCGGGGGGGCTAGCGAACAGTATTTT. Its translation is CATGGASEQYF.

This chain joins TRBV10-3 and TRBJ1-3; D is ambiguous. Between the trimmed V and J ends, which lost 0 bases and 1 base, there was a span of 10 bases. The CDR3 spans 16 residues. Per germline, CDR1 ENHRY and CDR2 SYGVKD. The CDR3 nucleotides are TGTGCCATCAGTGAGTCATCCGGGAGGTCTGGAAACACCATATATTTT. Residues: CAISESSGRSGNTIYF.

V and J are TRBV27 and TRBJ2-7; TRBD1 matches at 12 bases. The germline CDR1 and CDR2 sequences are MNHEY and SMNVEV (reference sequence). V shed 5 bases and J 7 bases; nucleotides not matched to a gene: 15. This CDR3 spans 17 amino acids. CDR3 bases: TGTGCCAGCAGTCTAGGCGCTCCGGGACAGGGGGCATATGAGCAGTACTTC. As protein: CASSLGAPGQGAYEQYF.

The rearrangement uses TRBV7-2 and TRBJ2-5; D gene unclear. Germline V gives CDR1 SGHTA, CDR2 FQGNSA. Trimming took 5 bases from V and 7 from J, leaving 17 bases between them. This CDR3 region has 14 residues. CDR3 sequence (DNA): TGTGCCAGCAGCCGCCAACAGAGATCCCGGACCCAGTACTTC. Residues: CASSRQQRSRTQYF.

This sequence joins TRBV28 and TRBJ1-2, with D unresolved. Germline V gene lookup returns CDR1 MDHEN and CDR2 SYDVKM. V was cut by 3 bases and J by 4 bases, with 6 bases left in between. The CDR3 sequence is 12 residues long. The CDR3 sequence: CASSLEVYGYTF. The CDR3 coding sequence is TGTGCCAGCAGTTTGGAGGTCTATGGCTACACCTTC.

The J gene is TRBJ2-2, the V gene TRBV30; a possible D gene is TRBD1 (6 bases). V dropped 2 bases and J dropped 9 bases, with 10 bases sitting between them. Germline assignment: CDR1 GTSNPN and CDR2 SVGIG (reference sequence). The CDR3 extends over 12 amino acids. CDR3 in amino acids: CAWSNRDRELFF. CDR3 nucleotide sequence: TGTGCCTGGAGTAACCGGGACAGGGAGCTGTTTTTT.

This clone was counted only a few times. This rearrangement joins TRBV18 to TRBJ2-1; 12 bases match TRBD1. Trimming removed 3 bases from V and 7 bases from J; junction bases left unmatched: 7. The CDR3 is made up of 16 amino acids. Germline V gene lookup returns CDR1 KGHSH and CDR2 LQKENI. DNA for the CDR3: TGTGCCAGCTCACCCCTCCCGGGACAGGGGGCTAATGAGCAGTTCTTC. Protein product: CASSPLPGQGANEQFF. Full variable domain (outside the CDR3, taken from reference TRBV18 and TRBJ2-1): NAGVMQNPRHLVRRRGQEARLRCSPMKGHSHVYWYRQLPEEGLKFMVYLQKENIIDESGMPKERFSAEFPKEGPSILRIQQVVRGDSAAYFCASSPLPGQGANEQFFGPGTRLTVL.

The V call is TRBV25-1, the J call TRBJ2-3; no firm D call. CDR1 is MGHDK and CDR2 is SYGVNS in the germline V gene. The V end was cut by 1 base, the J end by 4 bases, with 6 bases between. The CDR3 is 13 residues long. In DNA, the CDR3 is TGTGCCAGCAGTGAATCGGCCCCAGATACGCAGTATTTT. Translated, it gives CASSESAPDTQYF.

J is TRBJ2-7 and V is TRBV30, with D unclear. With 2 bases removed from V and 0 bases from J, the gap between germline ends came to 11 bases. The CDR3 extends over 14 amino acids. In germline, CDR1 is GTSNPN, CDR2 SVGIG (reference sequence). The CDR3 DNA reads TGTGCCTGGAGTTTGTCAGTTCCCTCCTACGAGCAGTACTTC. Translating it yields CAWSLSVPSYEQYF.

The rearrangement links TRBV4-2 to TRBJ2-7; possible D gene TRBD1, 6 bases. The CDR3 has 13 residues. CDR1 and CDR2 (germline): LGHNA, YNFKEQ. V dropped 5 bases and J dropped 2 bases, with 10 bases sitting between them. In DNA form, the CDR3 reads TGTGCCAGCAGCTCCGACAGGACCTACGAGCAGTACTTC. Amino acids: CASSSDRTYEQYF.

The chain is built from TRBV18 and TRBJ2-2; 7 bases fit TRBD1. The CDR3 runs 15 residues. In germline, CDR1 is KGHSH, CDR2 LQKENI. The V gene end was trimmed by 1 base and the J gene end by 2 bases; junction bases not matched to a gene: 1. The DNA of the CDR3 is TGTGCCAGCTCACCACAGGGGGCTAACACCGGGGAGCTGTTTTTT. Translated, it gives CASSPQGANTGELFF.

V usage is TRBV6-1 and J usage is TRBJ1-4, with unresolved D. CDR1 is MNHNS and CDR2 is SASEGT in the germline V gene. The CDR3 sequence is 12 residues long. V dropped 3 bases and J dropped 5 bases, with 4 bases sitting between them. CDR3 sequence reads: CASSEPNEKLFF. CDR3 coding DNA: TGTGCCAGCAGTGAGCCGAATGAAAAACTGTTTTTT.

The gene calls are TRBV4-2 and TRBJ1-4, with 7 bases aligning to TRBD1. The CDR3 spans 14 residues. J was trimmed by 8 bases and V by 4 bases; bases with no gene match: 7. Germline CDR1 reads LGHNA; CDR2 reads YNFKEQ. DNA for the CDR3: TGTGCCAGCAGCCGTGCAGGGGGACAAGAAAAACTGTTTTTT. Its protein product is CASSRAGGQEKLFF.

This rearrangement joins TRBV20-1 to TRBJ1-1, with 8 bases matching TRBD1. Trimming removed 8 bases from V and 5 bases from J; junction bases left unmatched: 4. From germline, CDR1 is DFQATT and CDR2 SNEGSKA (reference sequence). The CDR3 has 11 amino acids. CDR3 sequence reads: CSPTGGTEAFF. DNA of the CDR3: TGCAGTCCTACAGGGGGGACTGAAGCTTTCTTT.

The chain uses TRBV28 and TRBJ2-5; TRBD2 might be the D (6 bases). The CDR3 sequence is 14 residues long. Trimming removed 3 bases at V and 0 bases at J, with 8 bases between. Germline V gene lookup returns CDR1 MDHEN and CDR2 SYDVKM. In DNA, the CDR3 is TGTGCCAGCAGTTTGTCTAGCGACCAAGAGACCCAGTACTTC. Amino acid sequence: CASSLSSDQETQYF.

This chain joins TRBV6-5 and TRBJ1-3; maybe TRBD1 (5 bases). In germline, CDR1 is MNHEY, CDR2 SVGAGI. The germline V and J ends were trimmed by 7 bases and 4 bases, with 14 bases remaining between them. CDR3 size: 14 residues. In DNA, the CDR3 is TGTGCCAGCATAGACTCCAGGGCCGGAAACACCATATATTTT. It codes for CASIDSRAGNTIYF.

The chain links TRBV6-6 to TRBJ2-7; a weak D match, TRBD2 (5 bases). In germline, CDR1 is MNHNY, CDR2 SVGAGI (reference sequence). The length of the CDR3 is 13 residues. CDR3 DNA sequence: TGTCCCCTACCCCCCCAGGAGGCAGCCGAGCAGTACTTC. Its protein product is CPLPPQEAAEQYF.

The gene calls are TRBV5-5 and TRBJ1-2; D is undetermined. Looked up from germline, CDR1 is SGHKS and CDR2 is YYEKEE (reference sequence). The CDR3 totals 15 residues. Trimming left V 7 bases short and J 4 bases short, with 20 bases between. CDR3 amino acids: CASLECVSRTYGYTF. CDR3 coding DNA: TGTGCCAGCCTAGAGTGTGTCTCGCGGACCTATGGCTACACCTTC.

The V call is TRBV5-1, the J call TRBJ2-3; D is unclear. The germline V gene encodes CDR1 SGHRS and CDR2 YFSETQ. V lost 4 bases, J lost 2 bases, and 11 bases lay in between. This CDR3 is 14 amino acids long. The CDR3 DNA follows: TGCGCCAGCAGCCGGGCCCCCCCCACAGATACGCAGTATTTT. This encodes CASSRAPPTDTQYF.

This chain links TRBV10-3 with TRBJ2-1; D is ambiguous. Germline CDR1 is ENHRY and CDR2 is SYGVKD. V was clipped by 2 bases and J by 8 bases, with 7 bases between them. This CDR3 contains 12 residues. CDR3 loop: CAISEPPDEQFF. CDR3 coding DNA: TGTGCCATCAGTGAGCCTCCGGATGAGCAGTTCTTC.